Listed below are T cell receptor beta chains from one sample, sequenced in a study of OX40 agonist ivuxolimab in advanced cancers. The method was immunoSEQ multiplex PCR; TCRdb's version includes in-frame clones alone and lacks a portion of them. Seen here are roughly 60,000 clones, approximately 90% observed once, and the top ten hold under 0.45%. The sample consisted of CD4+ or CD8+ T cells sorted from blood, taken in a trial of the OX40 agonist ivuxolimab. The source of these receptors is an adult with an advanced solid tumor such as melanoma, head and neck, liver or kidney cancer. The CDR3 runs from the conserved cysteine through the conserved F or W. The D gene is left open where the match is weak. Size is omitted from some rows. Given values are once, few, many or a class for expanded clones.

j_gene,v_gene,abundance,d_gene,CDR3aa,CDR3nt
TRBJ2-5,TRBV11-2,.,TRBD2,CASSPGTSGGETQYF,TGTGCCAGCAGCCCAGGGACTAGCGGGGGGGAGACCCAGTACTTC
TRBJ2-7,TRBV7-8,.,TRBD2,CAGSLGLAEIVSYEQYF,TGTGCCGGCAGCTTAGGACTAGCGGAAATCGTTTCCTACGAGCAGTACTTC
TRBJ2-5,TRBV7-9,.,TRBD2,CASLSTSGIQETQYF,TGTGCTTCATTATCCACTAGCGGGATACAAGAGACCCAGTACTTC
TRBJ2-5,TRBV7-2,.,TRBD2,CASGKREGGETQYF,TGTGCCAGCGGGAAGCGGGAGGGCGGAGAGACCCAGTACTTC
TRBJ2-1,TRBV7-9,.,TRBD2,CASSLSGGRATHEQFF,TGTGCCAGCAGCTTATCGGGCGGGAGGGCCACGCATGAGCAGTTCTTC
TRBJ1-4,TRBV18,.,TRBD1,CASSLDRGPNEKLFF,TGTGCCAGCTCACTGGACAGGGGACCTAATGAAAAACTGTTTTTT
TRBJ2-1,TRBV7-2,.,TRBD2,CASSQTSGRSSYNEQFF,TGTGCCAGCAGTCAGACTAGCGGGAGGAGCAGTTACAATGAGCAGTTCTTC
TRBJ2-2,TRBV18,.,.,CASSPGDTGELFF,TGTGCCAGCTCACCGGGGGACACCGGGGAGCTGTTTTTT
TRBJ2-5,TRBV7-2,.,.,CASSLGGGRGWGTQYF,TGTGCCAGCAGCTTAGGCGGGGGCCGAGGCTGGGGGACCCAGTACTTC
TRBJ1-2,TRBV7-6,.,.,CASSLAPDRNYGYTF,TGTGCCAGCAGCTTAGCGCCGGACAGAAACTATGGCTACACCTTC
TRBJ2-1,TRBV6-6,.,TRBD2,CASSPLTSGSNEQFF,TGTGCCAGCAGTCCCTTGACTAGCGGGAGCAATGAGCAGTTCTTC
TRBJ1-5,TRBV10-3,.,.,CAIRSATDSNQPQHF,TGTGCCATCAGGTCAGCTACTGATAGCAATCAGCCCCAGCATTTT
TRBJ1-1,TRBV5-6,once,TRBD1,CASSSGTGKAAFF,TGTGCCAGCAGCTCCGGGACAGGGAAGGCGGCTTTCTTT
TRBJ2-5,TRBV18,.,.,CASSRGEETQYF,TGTGCCAGCTCCAGGGGGGAAGAGACCCAGTACTTC
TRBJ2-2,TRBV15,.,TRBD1,CATSWTGANTGELFF,TGTGCCACCAGTTGGACAGGGGCGAACACCGGGGAGCTGTTTTTT
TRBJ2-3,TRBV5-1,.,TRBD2,CASSLGTSGRAGIDTQYF,TGCGCCAGCAGCTTGGGGACTAGCGGGAGGGCCGGAATAGATACGCAGTATTTT
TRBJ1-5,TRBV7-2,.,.,CASSLFSVKNNQPQHF,TGTGCCAGCAGCTTATTCTCGGTGAAGAACAATCAGCCCCAGCATTTT
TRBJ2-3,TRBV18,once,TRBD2,CASSIGVAGTDTQYF,TGTGCCAGCTCCATCGGAGTAGCGGGAACAGATACGCAGTATTTT
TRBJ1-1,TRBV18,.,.,CASSPNRDTEAFF,TGTGCCAGCTCACCCAACAGGGACACTGAAGCTTTCTTT
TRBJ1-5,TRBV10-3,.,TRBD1,CAARTGLNQPQHF,TGTGCCGCCAGGACAGGGCTAAATCAGCCCCAGCATTTT
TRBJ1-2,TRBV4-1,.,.,CASSHGAGYTF,TGCGCCAGCAGCCATGGGGCCGGCTACACCTTC
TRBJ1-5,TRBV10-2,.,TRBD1,CASSNPGQRPEAQHF,TGCGCCAGCAGTAACCCGGGACAGAGGCCCGAAGCCCAGCATTTT
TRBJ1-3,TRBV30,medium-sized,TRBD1,CAWRGQGVGGNTIYF,TGTGCCTGGAGGGGACAGGGTGTAGGGGGAAACACCATATATTTT
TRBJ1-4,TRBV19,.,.,CASRREGGGYSDEKLFF,TGTGCCAGTAGGCGGGAGGGTGGGGGGTACTCGGATGAAAAACTGTTTTTT
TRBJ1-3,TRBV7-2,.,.,CASSLNGLRGGFSGNTIYF,TGTGCCAGCAGCTTGAATGGTCTAAGGGGGGGGTTCTCTGGAAACACCATATATTTT
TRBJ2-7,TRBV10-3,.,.,CAATGDSYEQYF,TGTGCCGCCACAGGAGATTCCTACGAGCAGTACTTC
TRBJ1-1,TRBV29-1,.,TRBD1,CSALPRGLSEAFF,TGCAGCGCCCTACCCAGGGGGCTCAGTGAAGCTTTCTTT
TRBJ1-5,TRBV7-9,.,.,CASSPRQFLINQPQHF,TGTGCCAGCAGCCCCCGCCAGTTCCTCATCAATCAGCCCCAGCATTTT
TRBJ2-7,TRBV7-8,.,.,CASSFYRLALGGSYEQYF,TGTGCCAGCAGCTTCTACAGACTAGCACTAGGGGGTTCCTACGAGCAGTACTTC
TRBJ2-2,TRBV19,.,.,CASSFGGGAPGELFF,TGTGCCAGTAGTTTTGGTGGAGGCGCACCGGGGGAGCTGTTTTTT
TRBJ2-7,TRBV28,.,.,CASSFSASGQSYEQYF,TGTGCCAGCAGTTTCTCCGCCTCCGGACAGTCCTACGAGCAGTACTTC
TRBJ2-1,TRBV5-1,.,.,CASSFDGSSYNEQFF,TGCGCCAGCAGCTTCGACGGGAGCTCCTACAATGAGCAGTTCTTC
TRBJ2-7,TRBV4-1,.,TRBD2,CASSLNLVVAGGPSYEQYF,TGCGCCAGCAGCCTAAACCTGGTGGTAGCGGGAGGGCCCTCCTACGAGCAGTACTTC
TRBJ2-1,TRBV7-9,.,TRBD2,CASSLGLAGGLIEQFF,TGTGCCAGCAGCTTGGGACTAGCGGGAGGGTTGATTGAGCAGTTCTTC
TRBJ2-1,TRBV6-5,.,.,CASSPFGGGYNEQFF,TGTGCCAGCAGTCCCTTCGGGGGCGGATACAATGAGCAGTTCTTC
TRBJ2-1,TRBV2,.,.,CASSKIVGASEQFF,TGTGCCAGCAGCAAAATAGTGGGGGCCAGTGAGCAGTTCTTC
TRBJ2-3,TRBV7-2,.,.,CASSLQADPSTDTQYF,TGTGCCAGCAGCTTACAAGCCGATCCTAGCACAGATACGCAGTATTTT
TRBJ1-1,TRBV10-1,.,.,CASSQGLNTEAFF,TGCGCCAGCAGCCAGGGGCTCAACACTGAAGCTTTCTTT
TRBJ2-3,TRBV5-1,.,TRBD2,CASSLGRATDTQYF,TGCGCCAGCAGCTTAGGGAGGGCCACAGATACGCAGTATTTT
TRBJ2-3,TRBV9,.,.,CASSVVGTDTQYF,TGTGCCAGCAGCGTAGTTGGCACAGATACGCAGTATTTT
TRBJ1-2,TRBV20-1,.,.,CSARDNYGYTF,TGCAGTGCTAGAGATAACTATGGCTACACCTTC